The 3 T cell receptor beta chains listed next were all sequenced from one sample in a study of blood T cell repertoires in COVID-19. The table came from immunoSEQ multiplex PCR; TCRdb's copy has only in-frame clones and leaves some out. The sample has 300,000 to 350,000 clones, 75% to 90% seen once. Sample: peripheral blood. The receptors shown here come from a woman in her twenties or thirties with COVID-19, enrolled during active disease.

This chain connects TRBV28 to TRBJ2-7; 7 bases are shared with TRBD1. Germline V CDR1 and CDR2: MDHEN, SYDVKM. This CDR3 is 15 amino acids long. V lost 4 bases, J lost 0 bases, and 6 bases stayed unmatched. This CDR3 reads CASSSGQVISYEQYF. The DNA of the CDR3 is TGTGCCAGCAGTTCCGGACAGGTAATCTCCTACGAGCAGTACTTC.

The V and J genes are TRBV6-1 and TRBJ1-5; D may be TRBD1 (6 bases). The CDR3 extends over 13 amino acids. Trimming removed 3 bases from V and 9 bases from J, with 12 bases in between. Germline V lookup: CDR1 MNHNS, CDR2 SASEGT. CDR3 in amino acids: CASSEGAGTPQHF. CDR3 coding DNA: TGTGCCAGCAGTGAGGGGGCCGGGACGCCCCAGCATTTT.

This chain uses TRBV7-9 with TRBJ2-1, with D tentatively TRBD2 (6 bases). The V gene lost 3 bases and the J gene lost 6 bases, with 9 bases spanning the gap. Germline V gene sequence: CDR1 SEHNR, CDR2 FQNEAQ (reference sequence). The CDR3 length is 13 residues. The CDR3 protein is CASSLGGANEQFF. The CDR3 nucleotides read TGTGCCAGCAGCTTGGGCGGGGCCAATGAGCAGTTCTTC.